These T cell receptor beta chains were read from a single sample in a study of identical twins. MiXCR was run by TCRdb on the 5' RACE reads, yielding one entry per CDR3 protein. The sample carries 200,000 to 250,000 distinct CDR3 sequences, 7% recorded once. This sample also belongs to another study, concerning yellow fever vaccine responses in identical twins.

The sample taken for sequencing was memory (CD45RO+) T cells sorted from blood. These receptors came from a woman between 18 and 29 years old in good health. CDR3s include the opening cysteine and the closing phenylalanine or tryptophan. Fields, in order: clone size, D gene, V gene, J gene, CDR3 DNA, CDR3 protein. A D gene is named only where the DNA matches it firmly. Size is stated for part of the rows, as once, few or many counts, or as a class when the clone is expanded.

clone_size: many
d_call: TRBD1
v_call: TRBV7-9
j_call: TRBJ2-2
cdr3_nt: TGTGCCAGCAGCCAACAGGGGTACGGCACCGGGGAGCTGTTTTTT
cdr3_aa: CASSQQGYGTGELFF

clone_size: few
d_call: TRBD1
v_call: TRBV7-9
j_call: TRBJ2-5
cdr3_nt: TGTGCCAGCAGCCGGGGACAGGGAGCCCCGTACCAAGAGACCCAGTACTTC
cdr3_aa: CASSRGQGAPYQETQYF

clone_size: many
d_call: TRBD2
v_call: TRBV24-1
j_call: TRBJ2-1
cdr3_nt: TGTGCCACCAGTGACCCGGGGGGAGGCAATGAGCAGTTCTTC
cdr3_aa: CATSDPGGGNEQFF

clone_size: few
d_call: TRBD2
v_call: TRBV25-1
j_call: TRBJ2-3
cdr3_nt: TGTGCCAGCAGCCGAAAGACTAGCGGGAACACAGATACGCAGTATTTT
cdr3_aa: CASSRKTSGNTDTQYF

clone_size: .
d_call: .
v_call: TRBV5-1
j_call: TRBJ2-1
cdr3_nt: TGCGCCAGCAGCTCTCCGTCCTCCTACAATGAGCAGTTCTTC
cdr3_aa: CASSSPSSYNEQFF

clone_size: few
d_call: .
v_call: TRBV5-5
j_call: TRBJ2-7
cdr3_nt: TGTGCCAGCAGCTTGTCCAGGAGCTCCTACGAGCAGTACTTC
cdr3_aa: CASSLSRSSYEQYF

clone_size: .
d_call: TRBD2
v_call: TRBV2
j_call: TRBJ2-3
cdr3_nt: TGTGCCAGCAGCCCGACTGGGACTAGCGGGAACACAGATACGCAGTATTTT
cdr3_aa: CASSPTGTSGNTDTQYF

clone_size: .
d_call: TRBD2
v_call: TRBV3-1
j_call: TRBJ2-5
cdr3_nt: TGTGCCAGCAGCCCAGTCCGCGCGGGAGTTAGTTTC
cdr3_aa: CASSPVRAGVSF

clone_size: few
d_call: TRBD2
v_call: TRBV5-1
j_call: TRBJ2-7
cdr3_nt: TGCGCCAGCAGCTCACCCGGGACTAGTGTATACGAGCAGTACTTC
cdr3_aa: CASSSPGTSVYEQYF

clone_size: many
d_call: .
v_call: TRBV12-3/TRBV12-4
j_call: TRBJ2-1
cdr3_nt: TGTGCCAGCAGTACGTACGGGGCGGGAAACAATGAGCAGTTCTTC
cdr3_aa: CASSTYGAGNNEQFF

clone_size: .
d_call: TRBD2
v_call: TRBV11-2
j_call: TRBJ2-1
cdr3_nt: TGTGCCAGCAGCGCTAGATTAGCGGGAGTCTACAATGAGCAGTTCTTC
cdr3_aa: CASSARLAGVYNEQFF

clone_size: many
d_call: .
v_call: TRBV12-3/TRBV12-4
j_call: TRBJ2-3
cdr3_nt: TGTGCCAGCAGTTTCCAACCCTCGAGGGGGTCAGATACGCAGTATTTT
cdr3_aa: CASSFQPSRGSDTQYF

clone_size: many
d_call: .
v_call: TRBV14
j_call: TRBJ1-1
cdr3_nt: TGTGCCAGCAGCCAAGATGTAAGCAGGGCTTTGCACACTGAAGCTTTCTTT
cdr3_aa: CASSQDVSRALHTEAFF

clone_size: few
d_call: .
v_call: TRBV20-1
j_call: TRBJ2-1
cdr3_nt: TGCAGTGCTCCACACCCCTCCTACTACAATGAGCAGTTCTTC
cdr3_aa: CSAPHPSYYNEQFF

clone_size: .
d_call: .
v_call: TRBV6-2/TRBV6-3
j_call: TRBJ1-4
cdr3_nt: TGTGCCAGCAAAGGTCGCAGTGTTGAGACTAATGAAAAACTGTTTTTT
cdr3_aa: CASKGRSVETNEKLFF

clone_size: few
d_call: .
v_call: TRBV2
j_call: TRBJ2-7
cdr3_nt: TGTGCCAGCAGCTTAGTAAGCAACGAGCAGTACTTC
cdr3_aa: CASSLVSNEQYF

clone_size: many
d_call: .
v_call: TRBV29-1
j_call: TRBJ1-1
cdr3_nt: TGCAGCGTTCAGCGCTTGAACACTGAAGCTTTCTTT
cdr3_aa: CSVQRLNTEAFF

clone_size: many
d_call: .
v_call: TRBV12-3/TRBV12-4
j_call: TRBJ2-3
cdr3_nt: TGTGCCAGCAGTGCCTTGTCCAAGAGCACAGATACGCAGTATTTT
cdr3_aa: CASSALSKSTDTQYF

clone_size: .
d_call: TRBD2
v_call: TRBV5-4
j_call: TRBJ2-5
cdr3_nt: TGTGCCAGCAGCTTGGGGAAAATAGCGGGGGGCCCAAGCGGGTCCCAGTACTTC
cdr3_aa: CASSLGKIAGGPSGSQYF

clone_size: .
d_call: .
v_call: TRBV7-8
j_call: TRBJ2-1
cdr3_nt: TGTGCCAGCAGCTTGTCGGGCCCCCAGAGCTCCTACAATGAGCAGTTCTTC
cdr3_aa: CASSLSGPQSSYNEQFF

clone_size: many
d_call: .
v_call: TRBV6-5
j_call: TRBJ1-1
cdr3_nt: TGTGCCAGCAGTTATCGTTTTGGGGGCCAGCACACTGAAGCTTTCTTT
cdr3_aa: CASSYRFGGQHTEAFF

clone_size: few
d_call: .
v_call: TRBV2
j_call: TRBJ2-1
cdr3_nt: TGTGCCAGCAGTGAAAGGGGACCCGGTCCTCGCAATGAGCAGTTCTTC
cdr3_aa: CASSERGPGPRNEQFF

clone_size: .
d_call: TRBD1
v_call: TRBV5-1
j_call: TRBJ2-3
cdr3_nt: TGCGCCAGCAGCTTGGCCGCACAGGGGGCCACAGATACGCAGTATTTT
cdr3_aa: CASSLAAQGATDTQYF

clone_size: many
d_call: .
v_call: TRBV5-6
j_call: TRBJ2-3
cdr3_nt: TGTGCCAGCAGCCCCGATCGACAGGAGATCACAGATACGCAGTATTTT
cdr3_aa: CASSPDRQEITDTQYF

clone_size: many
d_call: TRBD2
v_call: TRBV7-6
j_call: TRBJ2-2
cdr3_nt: TGTGCCAGCAGCCCTACCCCCCGACTAGCGGGGAGCCCGAACACCGGGGAGCTGTTTTTT
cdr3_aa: CASSPTPRLAGSPNTGELFF